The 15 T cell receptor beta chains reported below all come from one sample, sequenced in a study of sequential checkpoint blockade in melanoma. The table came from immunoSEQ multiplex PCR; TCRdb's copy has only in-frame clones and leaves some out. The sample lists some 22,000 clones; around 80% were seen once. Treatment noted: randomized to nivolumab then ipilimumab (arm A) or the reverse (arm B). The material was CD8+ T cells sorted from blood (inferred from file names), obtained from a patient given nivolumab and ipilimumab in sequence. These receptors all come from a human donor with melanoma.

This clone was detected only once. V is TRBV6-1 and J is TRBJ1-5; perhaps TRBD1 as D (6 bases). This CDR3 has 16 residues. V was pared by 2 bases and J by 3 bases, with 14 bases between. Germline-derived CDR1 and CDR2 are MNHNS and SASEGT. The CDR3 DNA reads TGTGCCAGCAGTGAAATATTCGGGGACATCAATCAGCCCCAGCATTTT. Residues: CASSEIFGDINQPQHF.

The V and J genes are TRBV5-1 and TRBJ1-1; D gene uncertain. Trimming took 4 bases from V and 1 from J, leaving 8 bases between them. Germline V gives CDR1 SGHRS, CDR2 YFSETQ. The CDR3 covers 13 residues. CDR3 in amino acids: CASSPRANTEAFF. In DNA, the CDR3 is TGCGCCAGCAGCCCGAGAGCGAACACTGAAGCTTTCTTT.

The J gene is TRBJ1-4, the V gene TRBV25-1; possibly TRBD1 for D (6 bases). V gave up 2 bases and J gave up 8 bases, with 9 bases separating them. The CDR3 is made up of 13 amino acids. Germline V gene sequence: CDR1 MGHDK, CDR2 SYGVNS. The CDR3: CASSEDQGEKLFF. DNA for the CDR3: TGTGCCAGCAGTGAAGATCAGGGGGAAAAACTGTTTTTT.

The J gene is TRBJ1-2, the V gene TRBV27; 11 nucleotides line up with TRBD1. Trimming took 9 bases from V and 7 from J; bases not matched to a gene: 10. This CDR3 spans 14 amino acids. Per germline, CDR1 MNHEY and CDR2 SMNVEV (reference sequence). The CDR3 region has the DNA TGTGCCAGTTGGGACAGGGGGGAGCGAGGTGGCTACACCTTC. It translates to CASWDRGERGGYTF.

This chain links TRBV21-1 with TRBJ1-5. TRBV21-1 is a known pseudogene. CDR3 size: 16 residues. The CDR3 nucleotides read TGTGCCAGCAGCAAAGGCGGAGGGGATGGGAATCAGCCCCAGCATTTT. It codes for CASSKGGGDGNQPQHF.

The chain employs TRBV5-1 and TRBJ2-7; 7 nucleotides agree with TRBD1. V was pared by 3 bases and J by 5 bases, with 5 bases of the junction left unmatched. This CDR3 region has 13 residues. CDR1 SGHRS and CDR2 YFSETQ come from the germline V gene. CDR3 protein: CASSWTGWDEQYF. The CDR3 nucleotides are TGCGCCAGCAGCTGGACAGGATGGGACGAGCAGTACTTC. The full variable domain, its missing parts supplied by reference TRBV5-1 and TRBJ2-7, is KAGVTQTPRYLIKTRGQQVTLSCSPISGHRSVSWYQQTPGQGLQFLFEYFSETQRNKGNFPGRFSGRQFSNSRSEMNVSTLELGDSALYLCASSWTGWDEQYFGPGTRLTVT.

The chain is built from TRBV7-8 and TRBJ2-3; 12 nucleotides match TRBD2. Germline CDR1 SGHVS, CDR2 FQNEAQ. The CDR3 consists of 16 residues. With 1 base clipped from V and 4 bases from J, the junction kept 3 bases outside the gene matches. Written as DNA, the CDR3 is TGTGCCAGCAGCTTAGTTCCTAGCGGGGGGGCAGATACGCAGTATTTT. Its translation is CASSLVPSGGADTQYF.

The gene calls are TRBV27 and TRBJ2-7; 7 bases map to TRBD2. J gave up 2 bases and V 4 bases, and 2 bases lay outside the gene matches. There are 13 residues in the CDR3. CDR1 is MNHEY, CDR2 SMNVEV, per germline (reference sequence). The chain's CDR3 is CASSWAGAYEQYF. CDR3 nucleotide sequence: TGTGCCAGCAGTTGGGCGGGAGCCTACGAGCAGTACTTC.

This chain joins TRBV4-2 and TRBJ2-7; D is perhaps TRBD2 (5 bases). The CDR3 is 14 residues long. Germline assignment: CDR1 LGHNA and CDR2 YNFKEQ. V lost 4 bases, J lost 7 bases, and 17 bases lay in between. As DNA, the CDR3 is TGTGCCAGCAGCCTGACTCGGGGTTCGGGAGAGCAGTACTTC. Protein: CASSLTRGSGEQYF.

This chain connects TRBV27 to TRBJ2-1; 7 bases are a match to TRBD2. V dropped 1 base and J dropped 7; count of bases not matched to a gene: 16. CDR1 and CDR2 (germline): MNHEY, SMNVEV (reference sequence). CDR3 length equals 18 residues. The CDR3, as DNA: TGTGCCAGCAGTTTATTGTCGCTAGCGGCGATCCAAGGGAATGAGCAGTTCTTC. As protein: CASSLLSLAAIQGNEQFF.

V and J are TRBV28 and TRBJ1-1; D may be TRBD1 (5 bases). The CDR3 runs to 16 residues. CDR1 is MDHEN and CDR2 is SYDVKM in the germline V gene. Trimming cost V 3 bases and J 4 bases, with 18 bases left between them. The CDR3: CASSFWAEGLGTEAFF. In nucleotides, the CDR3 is TGTGCCAGCAGTTTTTGGGCGGAGGGGTTGGGCACTGAAGCTTTCTTT.

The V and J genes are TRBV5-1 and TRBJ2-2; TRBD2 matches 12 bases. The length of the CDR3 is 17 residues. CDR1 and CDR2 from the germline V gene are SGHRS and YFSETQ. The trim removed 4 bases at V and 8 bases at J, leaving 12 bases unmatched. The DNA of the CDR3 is TGCGCCAGCAGCCCCTCTAGCGGGGGGGCTTTACTGGGGGAGCTGTTTTTT. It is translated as CASSPSSGGALLGELFF.

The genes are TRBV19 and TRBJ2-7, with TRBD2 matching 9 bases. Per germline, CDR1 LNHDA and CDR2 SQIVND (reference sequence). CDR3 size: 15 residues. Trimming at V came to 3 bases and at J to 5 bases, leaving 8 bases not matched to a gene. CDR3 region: CASSILAGGRHEQYF. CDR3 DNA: TGTGCCAGTAGTATTCTGGCGGGGGGGCGGCACGAGCAGTACTTC.

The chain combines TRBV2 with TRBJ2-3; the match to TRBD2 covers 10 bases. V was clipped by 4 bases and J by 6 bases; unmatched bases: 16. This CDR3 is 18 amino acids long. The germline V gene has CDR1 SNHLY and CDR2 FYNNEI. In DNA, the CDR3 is TGTGCCAGCAGTGGAGGGCTAGCGGGAGACGTGGATCTGGATACGCAGTATTTT. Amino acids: CASSGGLAGDVDLDTQYF.

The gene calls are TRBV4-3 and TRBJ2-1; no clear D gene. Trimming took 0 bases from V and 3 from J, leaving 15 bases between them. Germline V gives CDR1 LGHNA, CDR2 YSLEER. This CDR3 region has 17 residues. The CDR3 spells CASSQEWAVGYYNEQFF. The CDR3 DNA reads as TGCGCCAGCAGCCAAGAATGGGCAGTGGGCTACTACAATGAGCAGTTCTTC.